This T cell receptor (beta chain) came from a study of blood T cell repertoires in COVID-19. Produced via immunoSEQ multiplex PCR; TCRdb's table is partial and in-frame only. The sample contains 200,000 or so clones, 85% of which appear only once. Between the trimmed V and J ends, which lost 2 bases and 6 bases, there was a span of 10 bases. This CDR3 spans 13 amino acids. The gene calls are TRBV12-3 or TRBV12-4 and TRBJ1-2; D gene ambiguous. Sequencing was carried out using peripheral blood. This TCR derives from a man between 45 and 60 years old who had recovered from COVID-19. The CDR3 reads CASSLSLGHGYTF. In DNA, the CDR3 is TGTGCCAGCAGTTTATCGCTGGGCCATGGCTACACCTTC.